This TCR beta chain was obtained from a study of shared clonotypes between healthy human individuals. Study details: Three plates were used per donor for CD4 naive, three for CD4 memory, two for CD8 naive and one for CD8 memory.

A word on this clone: Antigen unknown.

Study-level findings and limits: Measured sharing among donors was expected to vary with sequencing depth.

Profiled with immunoSEQ multiplex PCR; TCRdb holds only in-frame clones, not every one. This sample carries some 1 million clones, 65% to 80% of them seen once, and the ten largest clones take approximately 1.5%. CDR3 size: 11 residues. V dropped 3 bases and J dropped 7 bases, with 10 bases sitting between them. The V gene's germline CDR1 is DFQATT and CDR2 SNEGSKA (reference sequence). The study enrolled healthy HIV-negative adults without recent acute infections or vaccinations as donors. Sample: memory CD4+ T cells sorted from blood. Noted subset: CD45RA-negative fraction. This chain links TRBV20-1 with TRBJ2-7, with D possibly TRBD2 on 5 matching bases. The receptor's source is a man in his late teens or twenties in good health. The CDR3 coding sequence is TGCAGTGCTAGCCCGGGGTGGGAGCAGTACTTC. Its protein is CSASPGWEQYF.